Listed here are 14 T cell receptor beta chains from one sample, sequenced in a study of T cell responses to AZD1222 COVID-19 vaccine. Clones were sequenced by immunoSEQ multiplex PCR, and TCRdb holds only the in-frame ones, with some missing. This sample yields 84,000 or so clones, of which 80% to 90% are seen a single time; roughly 31% belongs to the top ten. The sequencing here drew on peripheral blood, taken on day 0 of AZD1222 vaccination. The origin of the receptors is an adult in good health.

The rearrangement uses TRBV10-3 and TRBJ1-2, with D possibly TRBD1 on 6 matching bases. Trimming removed 6 bases from V and 5 bases from J, with 16 bases in between. Germline V gives CDR1 ENHRY, CDR2 SYGVKD. This CDR3 comprises 14 residues. The CDR3 DNA follows: TGTGCCATCAGGCCCGCAGGGGTAGGATATGGCTACACCTTC. Its protein is CAIRPAGVGYGYTF.

The chain has TRBV11-2 and TRBJ2-7; 12 nucleotides agree with TRBD1. Trimming cost V 4 bases and J 6 bases; bases outside gene matches: 4. CDR1 is SGHAT, CDR2 FQNNGV, per germline. The CDR3 has 14 residues. This chain's CDR3 is CASSYGTGGVEQYF. The CDR3 DNA reads TGTGCCAGCAGCTACGGGACAGGGGGCGTCGAGCAGTACTTC.

This chain joins TRBV11-2 and TRBJ2-7; weak D call: TRBD1 (6 bases). CDR1 is SGHAT and CDR2 is FQNNGV in the germline V gene. The CDR3 sequence is 14 residues long. V was pared by 2 bases and J by 3 bases, with 11 bases between. The CDR3 loop reads CASSLLGGSYEQYF. The CDR3, as DNA: TGTGCCAGCAGCTTACTAGGGGGTAGCTACGAGCAGTACTTC. The variable domain in full, with the rest retrieved from reference TRBV11-2 and TRBJ2-7, is EAGVAQSPRYKIIEKRQSVAFWCNPISGHATLYWYQQILGQGPKLLIQFQNNGVVDDSQLPKDRFSAERLKGVDSTLKIQPAKLEDSAVYLCASSLLGGSYEQYFGPGTRLTVT.

This clone was recorded once. This sequence joins TRBV9 and TRBJ1-6; 8 nucleotides align to TRBD1. The CDR3 totals 15 residues. Germline CDR1 and CDR2: SGDLS and YYNGEE. The ends lost 3 bases at V and 5 bases at J; junction bases unmatched: 4. The CDR3 loop is CASSGQGSNNSPLHF. DNA for the CDR3: TGTGCCAGCAGCGGACAGGGGTCTAATAATTCACCCCTCCACTTT.

The chain uses TRBV2 and TRBJ1-2; D possibly corresponds to TRBD1 (6 bases). Trimming removed 5 bases from V and 3 bases from J, with 10 bases in between. Germline V CDR1 and CDR2: SNHLY, FYNNEI. The length of the CDR3 is 13 residues. The CDR3 nucleotides are TGTGCCAGCAGTTACACAGGGTACTATGGCTACACCTTC. This translates into CASSYTGYYGYTF.

The V and J genes are TRBV2 and TRBJ2-2, with 8 bases fitting TRBD2. J was trimmed by 4 bases and V by 1 base; bases with no gene match: 2. Germline lookup yields CDR1 SNHLY and CDR2 FYNNEI. CDR3 length: 15 residues. CDR3 sequence (DNA): TGTGCCAGCAGTGAAGGAACTAGCGGCACCGGGGAGCTGTTTTTT. Translated, it gives CASSEGTSGTGELFF.

The J gene is TRBJ2-5, the V gene TRBV30; D unclear. CDR1 is GTSNPN, CDR2 SVGIG, per germline (reference sequence). Trimming left V 1 base short and J 0 bases short, with 9 bases between. The CDR3 spans 14 residues. The CDR3 nucleotides read TGTGCCTGGAGTGCCCCGTTTTACCAAGAGACCCAGTACTTC. Translating it yields CAWSAPFYQETQYF.

V gene TRBV7-2 combines with J gene TRBJ2-3; TRBD1 is a possible D gene (5 bases). V dropped 1 base and J dropped 2 bases, with 16 bases sitting between them. Germline assignment: CDR1 SGHTA and CDR2 FQGNSA. This CDR3 region has 17 residues. CDR3 DNA: TGTGCCAGCAGCTTAGGGGGTGGTCCTGGGGCCACAGATACGCAGTATTTT. This translates into CASSLGGGPGATDTQYF.

This chain joins TRBV6-1 and TRBJ2-2; D perhaps matches TRBD2 (6 bases). CDR1 MNHNS and CDR2 SASEGT come from the germline V gene. The CDR3 covers 17 residues. Trimming removed 2 bases at V and 5 bases at J, with 18 bases between. The CDR3 region has the DNA TGTGCCAGCAGTGAAAGTTGGCTAGCGTTAGGTACCGGGGAGCTGTTTTTT. Translating it yields CASSESWLALGTGELFF.

The chain carries TRBV12-2 and TRBJ1-6; the D segment call TRBD1 is taken from the table without a DNA check. TRBV12-2 is shown as a pseudogene. The CDR3 is 14 residues long. CDR3 amino acids: CASRPRGNRSPLHF. CDR3 nucleotides: TGTGCAAGTCGCCCCAGGGGGAATCGCTCACCCCTCCACTTT.

The gene calls are TRBV5-3 and TRBJ1-2, with a tentative D call TRBD1 (6 bases). TRBV5-3 is known as an ORF, though its function is uncertain. The CDR3 contains 20 residues. V lost 1 base to trimming and J lost 1 base, with 26 bases between them. CDR3 loop: CARSLRRQAKRVRLNYGYTF. Here the CDR3 DNA reads TGTGCCAGAAGCTTGAGGAGACAGGCTAAGAGAGTCAGACTTAACTATGGCTACACCTTC.

The chain couples TRBV7-7 to TRBJ2-1; the match to TRBD2 covers 7 bases. In germline, CDR1 is SSHAT, CDR2 FNYEAQ (reference sequence). The CDR3 length is 15 residues. V was pared by 1 base and J by 7 bases, with 7 bases of the junction left unmatched. CDR3 in amino acids: CASSLGGGSGNEQFF. Written as DNA, the CDR3 is TGTGCCAGCAGCTTAGGTGGCGGGAGCGGGAATGAGCAGTTCTTC.

The chain is built from TRBV7-2 and TRBJ1-2; D uncertain. Germline V CDR1 and CDR2: SGHTA, FQGNSA. The CDR3 runs to 12 residues. Trimming took off 5 bases at V and 5 bases at J, with 9 bases between the two ends. The CDR3 DNA reads TGTGCCAGCAGCCGAGACGGGTATGGCTACACCTTC. As protein: CASSRDGYGYTF.

This chain uses TRBV21-1 with TRBJ2-7. TRBV21-1 is tagged as a pseudogene. This CDR3 comprises 18 residues. The CDR3 DNA reads TGTGCCAGCAGCGCCATCAAGCGATCTACTGGGGTGTTCAACGAGCAGTACTTC. This codes for CASSAIKRSTGVFNEQYF.